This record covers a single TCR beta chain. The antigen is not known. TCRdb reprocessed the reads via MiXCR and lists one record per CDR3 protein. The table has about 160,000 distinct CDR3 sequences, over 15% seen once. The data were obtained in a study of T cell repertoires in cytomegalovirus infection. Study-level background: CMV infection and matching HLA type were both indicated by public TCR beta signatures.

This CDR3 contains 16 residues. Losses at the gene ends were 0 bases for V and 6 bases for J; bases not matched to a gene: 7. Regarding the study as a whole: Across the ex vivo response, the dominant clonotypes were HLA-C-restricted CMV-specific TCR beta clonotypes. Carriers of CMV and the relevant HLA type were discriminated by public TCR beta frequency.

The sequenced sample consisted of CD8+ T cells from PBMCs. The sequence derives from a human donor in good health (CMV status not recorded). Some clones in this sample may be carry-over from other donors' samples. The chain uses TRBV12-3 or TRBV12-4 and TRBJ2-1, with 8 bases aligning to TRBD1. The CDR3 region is CASSLADRDGVNEQFF. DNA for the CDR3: TGTGCCAGCAGTTTAGCGGACAGGGACGGTGTCAATGAGCAGTTCTTC.